The present TCR beta chain was sequenced within a study of Tregs in tolerant kidney transplant recipients. General study results and limits: The small number of patients limits these findings pending further validation. Antigen-driven expansion was suggested because donor-specific Tregs expanded more than all Tregs in tolerant patients. This study did not directly address biological reproducibility.

Germline CDR1 and CDR2: LNHNV and YYDKDF (reference sequence). The CDR3 covers 16 residues. The V end was cut by 0 bases, the J end by 0 bases, with 11 bases between. Assay: immunoSEQ multiplex PCR; the TCRdb copy retains only in-frame clones and omits some. This sample has about 81,000 clones, with roughly nine tenths found just once. The nonmyeloablative bone marrow transplants came from related graft donors, with transient mixed chimerism. A remark on this clone: Its antigen remains unidentified.

The origin of this receptor is a human patient who received a combined kidney and bone marrow transplant. Among the T cells, some may be from the graft donor. V and J are TRBV15 and TRBJ1-2; no clear D. The sample consisted of CD4+ T cells from blood (PBMCs), taken 24 months after the transplant. In nucleotides, the CDR3 is TGTGCCACCAGCAGAGATGGCATCCCTCCTAACTATGGCTACACCTTC. It is translated as CATSRDGIPPNYGYTF.